One and the same sample provided the 17 T cell receptor beta chains below, sequenced in a study of vaccination and CD4 T cells after COVID-19. The treatment: roughly nine-day PBMC culture with coronavirus spike peptide pools or control peptides (ViraFEST assay). Their antigens are not known. At the Johns Hopkins FTIC core, DNA taken from cultured CD4+ T cells was sequenced by way of the Oncomine TCR Beta short-read assay. TCRdb passed the PCR reads through MiXCR, listing each CDR3 protein once. There are 25,000 to 30,000 distinct CDR3 sequences in the sample; about two thirds occur only once, and roughly a sixth lies in the top ten. Sequencing used CD4+ T cells from blood, cultured in vitro, obtained after SARS-CoV-2 vaccination. These receptors came from a human donor who received a COVID-19 vaccine.

The gene calls are TRBV12-3 or TRBV12-4 and TRBJ1-2, with a possible D match to TRBD1 (6 bases). The CDR3 length is 16 residues. With 6 bases removed from V and 6 bases from J, the gap between germline ends came to 23 bases. The CDR3 sequence is CASSLGRGGRLNGYTF. DNA for the CDR3: TGTGCCAGCAGCCTAGGCCGAGGGGGAAGGCTGAATGGCTACACCTTC.

The chain combines TRBV21-1 with TRBJ1-6; the table calls TRBD1, which could not be checked here. TRBV21-1 is shown as a pseudogene. The CDR3 covers 18 residues. The CDR3 is CASSKVKGEIGDYSPLHF. Written as DNA, the CDR3 is TGTGCCAGCAGCAAAGTAAAAGGGGAGATTGGGGATTATTCACCCCTCCACTTT.

This chain joins TRBV20-1 and TRBJ2-2, with 8 bases fitting TRBD2. CDR1 DFQATT and CDR2 SNEGSKA come from the germline V gene (reference sequence). This CDR3 is built from 16 residues. The ends lost 0 bases at V and 5 bases at J; junction bases unmatched: 8. For the CDR3, the DNA is TGCAGTGCTAGAGATCTCGGGGGGGCCCGGACCGGGGAGCTGTTTTTT. The encoded protein is CSARDLGGARTGELFF.

This clonotype was seen only a few times. This sequence joins TRBV15 and TRBJ1-6; D gene ambiguous. CDR1 and CDR2 from the germline V gene are LNHNV and YYDKDF (reference sequence). CDR3 length: 14 residues. Deletions cut 0 bases from V and 7 bases from J, with 7 bases between. The CDR3 DNA sequence: TGTGCCACCAGCAGAGATCCCGGGAATTCACCCCTCCACTTT. It yields the protein CATSRDPGNSPLHF.

The rearrangement uses TRBV7-2 and TRBJ1-2; D is unclear. The CDR3 spans 11 residues. From germline, CDR1 is SGHTA and CDR2 FQGNSA. V was shortened by 0 bases and J by 4 bases, with 0 bases between the two germline ends. The CDR3 bases are TGTGCCAGCAGCTTAGCCTATGGCTACACCTTC. The encoded protein is CASSLAYGYTF.

The CDR3 loop reads CASSLDWYNNEQFF. The CDR3 nucleotides are TGTGCCAGCAGCTTAGATTGGTACAACAATGAGCAGTTCTTC. V usage is TRBV7-2 and J usage is TRBJ2-1; D gene ambiguous. Trimming took off 1 base at V and 5 bases at J, with 9 bases between the two ends. CDR3 length equals 14 residues. CDR1 is SGHTA and CDR2 is FQGNSA in the germline V gene.

This chain links TRBV2 with TRBJ1-1; 8 bases map to TRBD1. V trimming: 10 bases; J trimming: 1 base; junction bases outside the gene matches: 5. This CDR3 contains 13 residues. Looked up from germline, CDR1 is SNHLY and CDR2 is FYNNEI. The CDR3 DNA follows: TGTGCCACCGCGGACAGGGAGAACACTGAAGCTTTCTTT. Translating it yields CATADRENTEAFF.

This chain links TRBV24-1 with TRBJ1-5, with 9 positions matching TRBD1. Per the germline V gene, CDR1 is KGHDR and CDR2 is SFDVKD. The CDR3 runs 18 residues. The J segment lost 5 bases and the V segment lost 5 bases, leaving 15 bases of the junction unmatched. The CDR3 loop is CATSAGGLRQGGYQPQHF. In DNA form, the CDR3 reads TGTGCCACCAGTGCCGGGGGTTTGAGACAGGGGGGCTATCAGCCCCAGCATTTT.

This chain uses TRBV6-1 with TRBJ1-6, with TRBD1 as a possible D gene (6 bases). V was clipped by 1 base and J by 14 bases, with 6 bases between them. The CDR3 runs to 11 residues. In germline, CDR1 is MNHNS, CDR2 SASEGT. The CDR3: CASSEGQALHF. CDR3 nucleotide sequence: TGTGCCAGCAGTGAAGGACAGGCCCTCCACTTT.

The chain couples TRBV6-5 to TRBJ1-5; 7 positions agree with TRBD1. Looked up from germline, CDR1 is MNHEY and CDR2 is SVGAGI. There are 17 residues in the CDR3. V trimming: 0 bases; J trimming: 2 bases; junction bases outside the gene matches: 7. This CDR3 is CASSYSTSRGGNQPQHF. CDR3 DNA: TGTGCCAGCAGTTACTCGACTTCCAGGGGGGGCAATCAGCCCCAGCATTTT.

This clonotype showed up just a few times. The V and J genes are TRBV20-1 and TRBJ1-2, with D unresolved. Trimming left V 2 bases short and J 6 bases short, with 22 bases between. CDR1 is DFQATT and CDR2 is SNEGSKA in the germline V gene (reference sequence). The length of the CDR3 is 16 residues. CDR3 sequence (DNA): TGCAGTGCTAGACCCACCCCGAAATTCCTAAAGGATGGCTACACCTTC. The encoded protein is CSARPTPKFLKDGYTF.

This chain uses TRBV19 with TRBJ1-2; D gene ambiguous. This CDR3 is built from 14 residues. Trimming took off 5 bases at V and 4 bases at J, with 14 bases between the two ends. Germline assignment: CDR1 LNHDA and CDR2 SQIVND (reference sequence). The DNA of the CDR3 is TGTGCCAGTAGTGTTGGTGGAGCGCTCTATGGCTACACCTTC. Its translation: CASSVGGALYGYTF. Full variable domain (rest looked up from reference TRBV19 and TRBJ1-2): DGGITQSPKYLFRKEGQNVTLSCEQNLNHDAMYWYRQDPGQGLRLIYYSQIVNDFQKGDIAEGYSVSREKKESFPLTVTSAQKNPTAFYLCASSVGGALYGYTFGSGTRLTVV.

CDR3 region: CAIRLAFGSYEQYF. Written as DNA, the CDR3 is TGTGCCATCAGGTTAGCGTTTGGCTCCTACGAGCAGTACTTC. This chain joins TRBV10-3 and TRBJ2-7; weak D call: TRBD2 (5 bases). The CDR3 is 14 amino acids. V shed 6 bases and J shed 0 bases, with 12 bases lying between them. Germline V gene data show CDR1 as ENHRY and CDR2 as SYGVKD.

J is TRBJ1-1 and V is TRBV10-3; weak D call: TRBD1 (5 bases). CDR1 ENHRY and CDR2 SYGVKD come from the germline V gene. The V end was cut by 4 bases, the J end by 3 bases, with 18 bases between. There are 16 residues in the CDR3. The CDR3: CAISARQGRSDTEAFF. The CDR3 nucleotides are TGTGCCATCAGTGCTCGGCAGGGCCGGTCGGACACTGAAGCTTTCTTT.

J is TRBJ2-5 and V is TRBV18; no reliable D call. This CDR3 has 15 residues. Germline values: CDR1 KGHSH, CDR2 LQKENI. The V end was cut by 0 bases, the J end by 0 bases, with 8 bases between. The CDR3 is CASSPPKGNQETQYF. The CDR3 region has the DNA TGTGCCAGCTCACCACCGAAGGGTAACCAAGAGACCCAGTACTTC.

This clonotype was seen more than once but under ten times. The chain is built from TRBV6-1 and TRBJ2-2, with D possibly being TRBD1 or TRBD2 (6 bases each). Trimming pared 6 bases from V and 5 bases from J, leaving 19 bases between. The CDR3 runs 16 residues. The germline CDR1 and CDR2 sequences are MNHNS and SASEGT. The CDR3 protein is CASSPEGGRGTGELFF. In nucleotides, the CDR3 is TGTGCCAGCAGCCCCGAGGGGGGTCGGGGGACCGGGGAGCTGTTTTTT.

The chain uses TRBV19 and TRBJ2-3; D uncertain. The V gene lost 8 bases and the J gene lost 6 bases, with 12 bases spanning the gap. The CDR3 has 12 residues. The germline V gene encodes CDR1 LNHDA and CDR2 SQIVND (reference sequence). The CDR3 spells CASSPHMDTQYF. The DNA for the CDR3 is TGTGCCAGTTCCCCCCATATGGATACGCAGTATTTT.